This TCR beta chain stems from a study of vaccination and CD4 T cells after COVID-19. As for the study in general: Convalescent individuals exhibited SARS-CoV-2 positivity on nasal swab PCR, with nine or ten mild and one severe presentation. Overlapping SARS-CoV-2, HCoV-NL63, HCoV-OC43 and HCoV-229E spike peptides were used to stimulate cells.

The Oncomine TCR Beta short-read assay was applied to DNA of cultured CD4+ T cells. MiXCR, run by TCRdb on the PCR reads, gives a single entry per CDR3 protein. The sample holds over 4,500 distinct CDR3 sequences, approximately 29% seen once. Indicated treatment: roughly 10-day PBMC culture with coronavirus spike peptide pools or control peptides (ViraFEST assay). Dates of PCR positivity, March to December 2020, preceded the US Alpha, Beta and Delta variants. Isolation of CD4+ T cells by negative selection took place after 9 to 11 days of culture. In its sample, this clonotype was seen a few times. As yet, its antigen is unknown. The germline V and J ends were trimmed by 5 bases and 5 bases, with 15 bases remaining between them. Germline V gene lookup returns CDR1 SGHVS and CDR2 FQNEAQ. The CDR3 runs to 14 residues.

The receptor's source is a human donor who had recovered from COVID-19. The V call is TRBV7-8, the J call TRBJ1-2; tentatively, D is TRBD1 (6 bases). The sample in question was CD4+ T cells from blood, cultured in vitro, obtained after SARS-CoV-2 vaccination. The CDR3 reads CASSGQQGRYGYTF. CDR3 nucleotide sequence: TGTGCCAGCAGCGGACAACAGGGAAGATATGGCTACACCTTC.